This T cell receptor (beta chain) appears in the sequencing data of a study of cytomegalovirus exposure and HLA in healthy donors (dated by TCRdb to 2016 to 2017). Background on the whole study: In an earlier analysis of 450 to 750 of the donors, 276 Gb of sequence data and 100 million or so unique TCR beta sequences from some 170 million T cells were reported. An early release covering roughly 600 HLA-typed donors comprised roughly 300 gigabases of sequencing data and around 80 million unique TCR sequences. Of the roughly 400 genotyped donors, around 81% fell in the genetic ancestry cluster associated with self-reported Caucasian donors. The study aimed to test whether cataloging public T cell receptors could reveal signatures of past pathogen exposure. The study used immunosequencing to profile the T cell repertoires of 666 subjects and linked those repertoires to cytomegalovirus serostatus. Along with the approximately 700-subject first cohort, a separate validation cohort of over a hundred different subjects was used. To predict cytomegalovirus infection status, the study combined high-throughput TCR immunosequencing, statistical association of individual TCRs with disease status, and machine learning. A later analysis re-analyzed previously published TCR beta repertoires from approximately 700 donors and added high-resolution HLA genotyping to study TCR occurrence patterns. The later analysis used no new phenotypic data to find candidate immune exposures, relying instead on TCR beta sequences and their occurrence across donors. In an earlier analysis of over 550 of the donors, high-throughput TCR beta sequencing was used to judge whether each TCR beta V gene segment behaved as functional or pseudogenic. Donor age, sex, ethnicity and CMV serostatus were collected together with the repertoire data. A later genetic analysis used genome-wide SNP genotypes for about 60% of the 666 donors, treating that subset as a discovery cohort. All discovery cohort repertoires had been generated using a single sequencing platform. Class I and class II HLA loci were covered by the typing at four-digit resolution. Typing coverage differed by locus: A, B, C, DRB1 and DQB1 were typed in about 629-630 donors, DQA1 in about 550, DPA1 in 600 to 610, and DPB1 in around 490. Because of strong linkage in the cohort, roughly five DR-DQ haplotypes were treated as single units for association and clustering. Among about 390 genotyped donors of the cohort, an average of about 240,000 unique TCR beta nucleotide sequences were sequenced per donor, about a sixth of them non-productive.

CDR1 and CDR2 are drawn from the germline V gene (reference sequence): GTSNPN, SVGIG. Trimming takes 0 bases from V and 9 bases from J, and the germline ends sit 12 bases apart. Its CDR3 holds 13 amino acids, cysteine through phenylalanine. Only the CDR3 part of the read is kept: 39 bases, read in frame from the first base. The library relied on the immunoSEQ multiplex PCR assay. For the multiplex PCR, a mixture combining 60 forward primers for TCR Vbeta segments and 13 reverse primers for TCR Jbeta segments was used. A multiplex PCR assay on genomic DNA amplified the CDR3 region of rearranged TCR beta genes. The Illumina HiSeq System was used to sequence the amplified TCR beta libraries as 87-base-pair reads. The paper's data handling went like this. Across the 500 to 750 repertoires, a later analysis counted tens of millions of unique TCR beta chains, 8.5 million to 12 million of which were shared by at least two donors. A nearest-neighbor algorithm error-corrected the raw reads and collapsed the reads into unique sequences, merging closely related sequences to remove PCR and sequencing errors. Alignment of CDR3 sequences to IMGT reference sequences was used to assign V, D and J gene segments. For a sequence to be retained, at least a six-nucleotide match to both a V gene segment and a J gene segment was required. Rearrangements were called productive when the CDR3 lacked stop codons and stayed in frame with V and J; all others were non-productive. Following IMGT convention, CDR3 was defined as the stretch from the second conserved V-encoded cysteine up to the conserved J-encoded phenylalanine. In an earlier analysis of more than 550 of the donors, sequences lacking an unambiguous match to a single V gene segment were excluded. An earlier analysis of a few hundred of the donors called V segments functional above 56.7% productive rearrangements and segregating when the between-donor standard deviation exceeded 5%. To diagnose cytomegalovirus status from the catalog of TCR beta chain sequences, a statistical classification framework was built. In a later analysis, TCR nucleotide sequences were compared against IMGT/GENE-DB human TR gene sequences so that V and J genes could be assigned. In a later analysis, CDR3 sequences and most-parsimonious VDJ recombination scenarios were assigned using the TCRdist pipeline. In a later analysis, each TCR beta chain was defined by its CDR3 amino acid sequence together with its V-gene family, and reads without a unique V-gene family were excluded. As a way to deal with suspected cross-contamination and a sequencing artifact, a later analysis dropped 450 to 600 nucleotide sequences that were highly shared and had low generation probability. For each public chain, a later analysis derived a clonal expansion index from normalized ranks of inferred template counts within each repertoire. Generation probabilities in a later analysis came from a VDJ recombination model fitted to out-of-frame rearrangements, and those results were checked against IGoR. Hypergeometric tests were used in a later analysis to score TCR-TCR, TCR-HLA and TCR-CMV co-occurrence, with a repertoire-size bias correction applied to the TCR pairs. To estimate false discovery rates, a later analysis permuted the HLA or CMV assignments 20 times. In a later analysis, co-occurring TCRs were grouped with DBSCAN, and TCRdist sequence similarity was added when clustering was performed within HLA-allele-positive subsets. Repertoires with fewer than 30,000 or more than 120,000 public chains were left out of co-occurrence clustering, as were about 5 repertoires with anomalous nucleotide sharing. The clones in this table, taken by TCRdb from immuneACCESS, are in-frame only. Not every clone is retained; where verified, under half of the shortfall comes from an unresolved V gene, and the cause of the rest is unknown. D and trimming were read from the DNA, whereas the V and J calls and clone size are those reported in that table. This sample gives approximately 150,000 clones in total; about four fifths of them show up just once. Of the sample, about 5.2% is held by the ten largest clones.

What the study reported, not specific to this receptor: In this cohort, only TCR beta chains were sequenced, and detectable features were limited by the absence of alpha or paired-chain data. Some IMGT-functional V segments, including TRBV6-2 and TRBV6-3, could not be told apart with the 87-base-pair reads, so those segments were excluded. A further reported finding was that TCR beta sequences accurately predicted the HLA-A and HLA-B alleles for most subjects in the first cohort. The authors suggested that the approach could potentially be generalized to other disease states and immunological phenotypes. The sequencing pipeline was judged likely to have produced a cluster of highly shared sequence variants as a technical artifact. Cytomegalovirus status was reported to be diagnosed by the classifier with high specificity and sensitivity in both the original and validation cohorts. Linkage disequilibrium might explain the correlated functional status among segregating V segments, but an unknown experimental factor could not be excluded. In a later analysis, TCR association rates were found to vary across HLA loci, with the most associated TCRs seen for DRB1 alleles and the fewest for HLA-C alleles. Because HLA typing was unavailable for some donors at each locus, only the typed subset was used in association tests. Most TCR sequences were observed very rarely across donors, whereas some public TCRs were present in many individuals. When HLA alleles, especially DR and DQ, strongly co-occurred, TCR associations were difficult to assign to individual alleles. CMV serostatus was the only immune exposure information available for the cohort. Some 16 rarely observed V segments, including chromosome 9 orphons, were excluded from the earlier analysis of about 500 of the donors because counts were too low. Most CMV-associated TCR beta chains appeared to be HLA-restricted in a later analysis, and the HLA associations seemed to be driven largely by CMV exposure. V-gene and J-gene trimming of TCR beta chains was associated with a missense DCLRE1C variant in a later genetic analysis, and the association was replicated in an independent cohort. In an earlier analysis of some 500 of the donors, most TCR beta V segments appeared in productive rearrangements about 87% or about 30% of the time, broadly matching IMGT annotations. Compared with equally common non-associated chains, HLA-associated TCR beta chains in a later analysis were more clonally expanded and had lower generation probabilities. In vitro tests confirmed that a few of the cytomegalovirus-associated TCR beta chains recognize cytomegalovirus antigens. Sequencing depth was assumed to be roughly uniform across donors in the presence/absence analyses, though that assumption may not hold. At a false discovery rate of 0.05, a later analysis linked 16,951 TCR beta sequences to specific HLA alleles. A later analysis reported that several top co-occurrence clusters appeared linked to parvovirus B19, influenza, CMV and Epstein-Barr virus. The study listed 150 to 200 TCR beta chains as associated with cytomegalovirus. A later genetic analysis reported fewer N-insertions in productive TCRs among donors in an Asian-associated ancestry cluster than the roughly 650-donor mean.

A remark on this clone: Its binding antigen is unknown. No much larger clone is present one base from it, and per-base qualities are unavailable.

The cohort was made up of approximately 670 healthy bone marrow donors. Cohort members were all nominally healthy when sampled, although unrecorded immune exposures were likely present. The donor tested CMV seropositive and was one of the 289 seropositive cohort members. A peripheral blood sample was collected from each donor, and TCR beta sequencing was performed on peripheral blood mononuclear cells. Genomic DNA extraction from the blood cell samples was performed with the Qiagen DNeasy Blood Extraction Kit. Material: PBMCs. The sequence was collected from a young man in good health and CMV-seropositive. The chain couples TRBV30 to TRBJ2-1, and TRBD2 may be the D gene, going by 5 matching bases. In nucleotide form, the sequence is TGTGCCTGGAGTGTAATATTCGAGGGTGAGCAGTTCTTC. Its amino acids are CAWSVIFEGEQFF.